This T cell receptor (beta chain) was observed in a study of shared clonotypes between healthy human individuals. Profiling relied on immunoSEQ multiplex PCR, and the TCRdb table lists in-frame clones only, not all of them. This table holds some 490,000 clones, approximately 84% found once. V was shortened by 10 bases and J by 0 bases, with 19 bases between the two germline ends. The CDR3 has 16 residues. CDR1 and CDR2 (germline): SSHAT, FNYEAQ (reference sequence). The sequence was collected from a woman in her thirties or forties in good health. Some clones in this sample may be carry-over from other donors' samples. Sequenced material: PBMCs. The chain carries TRBV7-7 and TRBJ2-1, with D perhaps matching TRBD2 (5 bases). CDR3 loop: CATQLSPGYSYNEQFF. CDR3 nucleotides: TGTGCCACCCAGCTCTCTCCGGGGTACTCCTACAATGAGCAGTTCTTC.